This T cell receptor beta chain was profiled in a study of blood T cell repertoires in COVID-19. Background on the study: Whether acute or convalescent, the COVID-19 samples came from the United States, Italy and Spain.

Participants, 18 to 89 years old, spanned more than 20 US areas. The CDR3 extends over 13 amino acids. CDR1 and CDR2 from the germline V gene are SGHTA and FQGNSA. Trimming took off 3 bases at V and 7 bases at J, with 12 bases between the two ends. Original methodology: Estimation of nucleated cell counts relied on the amplification of reference gene primers. Produced via immunoSEQ multiplex PCR; TCRdb's table is partial and in-frame only. D and trimming were read from the DNA, whereas the V and J calls and clone size are those reported in that table. The sample carries approximately 250,000 clones, roughly 88% recorded once.

Input material: PBMCs or T cells enriched from blood (not recorded which). The V and J genes are TRBV7-2 and TRBJ1-1, with D hard to call. The TCR originated in a woman between 40 and 55 years old with acute COVID-19. CDR3: CASSLPGSSEAFF. The CDR3 bases are TGTGCCAGCAGCTTGCCGGGGAGTAGTGAAGCTTTCTTT. Together with reference TRBV7-2 and TRBJ1-1, the CDR3 gives the full variable domain: GAGVSQSPSNKVTEKGKDVELRCDPISGHTALYWYRQSLGQGLEFLIYFQGNSAPDKSGLPSDRFSAERTGGSVSTLTIQRTQQEDSAVYLCASSLPGSSEAFFGQGTRLTVV.